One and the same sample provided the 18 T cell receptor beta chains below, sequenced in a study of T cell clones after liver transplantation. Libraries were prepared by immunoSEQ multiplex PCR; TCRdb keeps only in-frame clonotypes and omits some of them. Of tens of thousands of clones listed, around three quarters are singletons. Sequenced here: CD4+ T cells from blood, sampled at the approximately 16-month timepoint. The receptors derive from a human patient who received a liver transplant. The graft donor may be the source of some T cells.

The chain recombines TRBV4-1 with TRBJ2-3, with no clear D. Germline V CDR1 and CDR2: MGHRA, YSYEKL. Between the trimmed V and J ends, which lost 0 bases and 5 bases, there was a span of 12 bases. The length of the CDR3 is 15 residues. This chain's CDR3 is CASSQDGWKGDTQYF. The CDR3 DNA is TGCGCCAGCAGCCAAGACGGCTGGAAGGGAGATACGCAGTATTTT.

For the CDR3, the DNA is TGTGCCAGCAGCTTGGGACAGAGCTACGAGCAGTACTTC. It translates to CASSLGQSYEQYF. This rearrangement joins TRBV5-8 to TRBJ2-7; D is perhaps TRBD1 (5 bases). CDR1 and CDR2 (germline): SGHTS, YDEGEE. The CDR3 has 13 residues. V dropped 0 bases and J dropped 3 bases, with 7 bases sitting between them.

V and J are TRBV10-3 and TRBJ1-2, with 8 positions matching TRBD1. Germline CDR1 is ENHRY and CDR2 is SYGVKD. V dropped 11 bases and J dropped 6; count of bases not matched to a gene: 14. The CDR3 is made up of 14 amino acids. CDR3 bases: TGTGCCCTGGGGCCCGAGACAGGGGTTCATGGCTACACCTTC. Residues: CALGPETGVHGYTF.

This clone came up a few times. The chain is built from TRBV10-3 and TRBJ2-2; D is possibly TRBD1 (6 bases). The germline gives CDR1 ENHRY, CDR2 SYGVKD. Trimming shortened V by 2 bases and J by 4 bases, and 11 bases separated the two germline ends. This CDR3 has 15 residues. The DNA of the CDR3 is TGTGCCATCAGTGAGAGGGGGACCCGCACCGGGGAGCTGTTTTTT. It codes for CAISERGTRTGELFF.

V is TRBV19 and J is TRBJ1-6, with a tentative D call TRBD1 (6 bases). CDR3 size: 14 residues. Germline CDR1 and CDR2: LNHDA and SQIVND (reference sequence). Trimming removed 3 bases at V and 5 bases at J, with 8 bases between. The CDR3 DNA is TGTGCCAGTAGTATCGGACAGAATAATTCACCCCTCCACTTT. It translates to CASSIGQNNSPLHF.

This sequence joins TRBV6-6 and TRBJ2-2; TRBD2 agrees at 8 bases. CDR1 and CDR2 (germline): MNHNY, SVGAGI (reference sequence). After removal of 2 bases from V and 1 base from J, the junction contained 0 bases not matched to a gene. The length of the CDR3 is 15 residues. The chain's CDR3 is CASSYGTRNTGELFF. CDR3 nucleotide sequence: TGTGCCAGCAGTTACGGGACTAGGAACACCGGGGAGCTGTTTTTT.

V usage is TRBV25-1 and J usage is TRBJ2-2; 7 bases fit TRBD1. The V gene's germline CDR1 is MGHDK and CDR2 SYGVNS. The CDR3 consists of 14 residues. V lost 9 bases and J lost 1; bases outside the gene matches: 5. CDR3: CASRRTGNTGELFF. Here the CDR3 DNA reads TGTGCCAGTCGCCGGACAGGGAACACCGGGGAGCTGTTTTTT.

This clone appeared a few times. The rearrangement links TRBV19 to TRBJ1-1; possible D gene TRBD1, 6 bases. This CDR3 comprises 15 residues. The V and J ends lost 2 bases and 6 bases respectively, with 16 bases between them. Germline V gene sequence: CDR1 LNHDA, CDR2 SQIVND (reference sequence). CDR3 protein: CASSIQKGGGAEAFF. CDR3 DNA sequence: TGTGCCAGTAGTATACAGAAGGGTGGGGGCGCTGAAGCTTTCTTT. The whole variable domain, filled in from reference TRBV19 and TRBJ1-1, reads DGGITQSPKYLFRKEGQNVTLSCEQNLNHDAMYWYRQDPGQGLRLIYYSQIVNDFQKGDIAEGYSVSREKKESFPLTVTSAQKNPTAFYLCASSIQKGGGAEAFFGQGTRLTVV.

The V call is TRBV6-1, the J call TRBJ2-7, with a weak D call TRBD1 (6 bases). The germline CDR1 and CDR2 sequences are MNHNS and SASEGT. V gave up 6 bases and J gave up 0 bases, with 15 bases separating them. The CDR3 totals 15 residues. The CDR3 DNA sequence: TGTGCCAGCAGGCCAGGTGGGGGCCACTCCTACGAGCAGTACTTC. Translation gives CASRPGGGHSYEQYF.

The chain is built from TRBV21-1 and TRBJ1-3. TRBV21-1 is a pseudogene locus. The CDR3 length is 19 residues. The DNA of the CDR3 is TGTGCCAGCAGCAACCCCCCGGTTCGGGGGATAATCTCTGGAAACACCATATATTTT. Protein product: CASSNPPVRGIISGNTIYF.

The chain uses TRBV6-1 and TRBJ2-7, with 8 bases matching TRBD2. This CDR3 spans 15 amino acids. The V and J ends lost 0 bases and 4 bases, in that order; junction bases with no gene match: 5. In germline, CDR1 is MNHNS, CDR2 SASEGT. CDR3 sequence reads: CASSEAPSGLYEQYF. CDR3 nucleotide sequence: TGTGCCAGCAGTGAAGCTCCTAGCGGGCTATACGAGCAGTACTTC.

The CDR3, as DNA: TGTGCCAGTGTGGGCCAAGAGACCCAGTACTTC. It is translated as CASVGQETQYF. The chain uses TRBV7-9 and TRBJ2-5, with D unresolved. CDR1 is SEHNR and CDR2 is FQNEAQ in the germline V gene (reference sequence). This CDR3 has 11 amino acids. With 9 bases removed from V and 1 base from J, the gap between germline ends came to 6 bases.

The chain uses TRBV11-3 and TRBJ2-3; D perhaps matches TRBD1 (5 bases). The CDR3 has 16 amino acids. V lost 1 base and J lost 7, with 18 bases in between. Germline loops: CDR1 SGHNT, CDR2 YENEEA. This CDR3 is CASSLAPTEARHTQYF. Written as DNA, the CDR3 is TGTGCCAGCAGCTTAGCCCCGACAGAGGCCCGGCATACGCAGTATTTT.

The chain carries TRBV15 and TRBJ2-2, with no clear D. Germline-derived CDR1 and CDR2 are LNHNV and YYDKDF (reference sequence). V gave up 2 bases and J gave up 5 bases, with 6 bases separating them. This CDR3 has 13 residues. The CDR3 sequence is CATSRLVTGELFF. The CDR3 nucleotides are TGTGCCACCAGCAGACTAGTTACCGGGGAGCTGTTTTTT.

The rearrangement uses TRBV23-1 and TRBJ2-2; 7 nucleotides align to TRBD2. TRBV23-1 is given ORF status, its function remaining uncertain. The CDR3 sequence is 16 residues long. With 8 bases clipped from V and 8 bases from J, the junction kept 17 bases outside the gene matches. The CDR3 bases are TGCGCCAGCCCCGGAAGTGGGAGGGTAGTTGTTGGGGAGCTGTTTTTT. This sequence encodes CASPGSGRVVVGELFF.

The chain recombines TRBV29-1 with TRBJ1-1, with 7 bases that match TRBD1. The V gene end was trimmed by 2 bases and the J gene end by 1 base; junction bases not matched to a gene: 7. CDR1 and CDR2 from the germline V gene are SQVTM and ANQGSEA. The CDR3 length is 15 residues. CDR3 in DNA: TGCAGCGTTGAAATTGAGGGGGCGCGGAACACTGAAGCTTTCTTT. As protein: CSVEIEGARNTEAFF.

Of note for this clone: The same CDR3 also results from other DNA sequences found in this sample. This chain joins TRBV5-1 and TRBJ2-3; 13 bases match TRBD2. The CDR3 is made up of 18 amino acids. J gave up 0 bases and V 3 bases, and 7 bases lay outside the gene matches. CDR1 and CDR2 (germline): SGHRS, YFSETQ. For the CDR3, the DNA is TGCGCCAGCAGCTCGGGACTAGCGGGGACCATAAGCACAGATACGCAGTATTTT. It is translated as CASSSGLAGTISTDTQYF.

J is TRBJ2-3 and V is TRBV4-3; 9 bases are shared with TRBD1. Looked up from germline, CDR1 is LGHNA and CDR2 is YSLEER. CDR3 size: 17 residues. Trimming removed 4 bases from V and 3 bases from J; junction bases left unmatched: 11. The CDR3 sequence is CASSLMDRGVRTDTQYF. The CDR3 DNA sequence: TGCGCCAGCAGCCTAATGGACAGGGGAGTAAGAACAGATACGCAGTATTTT.